A selection of T cell receptor beta chains follows, all from one sample in a study of human T cells and chemical hapten exposure. TCRdb reanalysed the RACE reads using MiXCR and keeps one entry per CDR3 protein. The repertoire holds 280,000 or so distinct CDR3 sequences, with over 7.5% as singletons. The sequencing used whole blood, collected in connection with sensitization to the hapten diphenylcyclopropenone (DPC). These receptors were obtained from a man aged 18 to 29 with alopecia areata. Some clones in this sample may be carry-over from other donors' samples. Each CDR3 is given with its conserved first and last residue. Each record gives: J gene, clone size, CDR3 length, D gene, V gene, CDR3 protein, CDR3 DNA. A D gene is named only where the DNA matches it firmly. Clone size is shown for a subset of rows, as once, few, many or a class of expanded clone.

J gene: TRBJ1-1; clone size: few; CDR3 length: 14; D gene: .; V gene: TRBV5-5; CDR3 protein: CASSLSGQSTEAFF; CDR3 DNA: TGTGCCAGCAGCCTATCCGGACAGTCCACTGAAGCTTTCTTT
J gene: TRBJ1-5; clone size: .; CDR3 length: 14; D gene: .; V gene: TRBV9; CDR3 protein: CASSAGPRNQPQHF; CDR3 DNA: TGTGCCAGCAGCGCCGGACCGCGCAATCAGCCCCAGCATTTT
J gene: TRBJ1-2; clone size: .; CDR3 length: 14; D gene: TRBD1; V gene: TRBV28; CDR3 protein: CASSFIGTGYGYTF; CDR3 DNA: TGTGCCAGCAGTTTTATCGGGACAGGCTATGGCTACACCTTC
J gene: TRBJ2-3; clone size: .; CDR3 length: 15; D gene: TRBD1; V gene: TRBV4-3; CDR3 protein: CASSQEGTGRYTQYF; CDR3 DNA: TGCGCCAGCAGCCAAGAAGGGACAGGGCGTTATACGCAGTATTTT
J gene: TRBJ1-6; clone size: .; CDR3 length: 14; D gene: TRBD1; V gene: TRBV2; CDR3 protein: CASTLTGIGSPLHF; CDR3 DNA: TGTGCCAGCACCCTGACAGGGATAGGTTCACCCCTCCACTTT
J gene: TRBJ2-7; clone size: few; CDR3 length: 14; D gene: .; V gene: TRBV4-2; CDR3 protein: CASSQDRAVYEQYF; CDR3 DNA: TGTGCCAGCAGCCAAGATCGGGCGGTCTACGAGCAGTACTTC
J gene: TRBJ2-3; clone size: few; CDR3 length: 12; D gene: .; V gene: TRBV12-5; CDR3 protein: CASAPSADTQYF; CDR3 DNA: TGTGCTAGTGCTCCCAGCGCAGATACGCAGTATTTT
J gene: TRBJ1-4; clone size: many; CDR3 length: 15; D gene: .; V gene: TRBV3-1; CDR3 protein: CASSQVESTNEKLFF; CDR3 DNA: TGTGCCAGCAGCCAAGTGGAATCAACTAATGAAAAACTGTTTTTT
J gene: TRBJ2-1; clone size: many; CDR3 length: 11; D gene: .; V gene: TRBV6-6; CDR3 protein: CASSPDREQFF; CDR3 DNA: TGTGCCAGCAGCCCCGACAGGGAGCAGTTCTTC
J gene: TRBJ1-5; clone size: .; CDR3 length: 13; D gene: TRBD1; V gene: TRBV20-1; CDR3 protein: CSADRGFPKPQHF; CDR3 DNA: TGCAGTGCGGACAGGGGGTTCCCAAAGCCCCAGCATTTT
J gene: TRBJ2-5; clone size: few; CDR3 length: 14; D gene: .; V gene: TRBV7-2; CDR3 protein: CASSSGTLRETQYF; CDR3 DNA: TGTGCCAGCAGCTCCGGGACCCTGCGGGAGACCCAGTACTTC
J gene: TRBJ1-2; clone size: .; CDR3 length: 14; D gene: TRBD1; V gene: TRBV7-2; CDR3 protein: CASSLSTGGRGYTF; CDR3 DNA: TGTGCCAGCAGCTTAAGTACAGGGGGACGAGGCTACACCTTC
J gene: TRBJ2-5; clone size: few; CDR3 length: 15; D gene: .; V gene: TRBV4-3; CDR3 protein: CASSQDRGQLETQYF; CDR3 DNA: TGCGCCAGCAGCCAAGATCGGGGGCAGTTGGAGACCCAGTACTTC
J gene: TRBJ2-3; clone size: .; CDR3 length: 16; D gene: TRBD2; V gene: TRBV5-8; CDR3 protein: CASSLLISGGPDTQYF; CDR3 DNA: TGTGCCAGCAGCTTGTTAATTAGCGGGGGGCCCGATACGCAGTATTTT
J gene: TRBJ1-1; clone size: .; CDR3 length: 15; D gene: TRBD1; V gene: TRBV29-1; CDR3 protein: CSVIRTGGMNTEAFF; CDR3 DNA: TGCAGCGTAATCCGGACAGGGGGTATGAACACTGAAGCTTTCTTT
J gene: TRBJ1-1; clone size: many; CDR3 length: 13; D gene: .; V gene: TRBV5-5; CDR3 protein: CASSGQEVTEAFF; CDR3 DNA: TGTGCCAGCAGCGGGCAGGAGGTCACTGAAGCTTTCTTT
J gene: TRBJ1-4; clone size: few; CDR3 length: 15; D gene: TRBD1; V gene: TRBV28; CDR3 protein: CASSFITGGQEKLFF; CDR3 DNA: TGTGCCAGCAGTTTTATTACAGGGGGCCAAGAAAAACTGTTTTTT